Each of the 22 T cell receptor beta chains below was sequenced from the same sample in a study of beta chain features in type 1 diabetes. Every isolated RNA sample was fully reverse transcribed, so sequencing captured expressed TCRB transcripts. Assay used: immunoSEQ multiplex PCR; TCRdb lists only in-frame clones, some missing. Found here are 850,000 to 900,000 clones, roughly a sixth of them singletons; the top ten hold about 0.02%. The sample taken for sequencing was naive CD4+ T cells from blood. The origin of the receptors is a woman in her late teens or twenties in good health.

There are a few counts of this clone. The chain has TRBV6-5 and TRBJ2-2; 8 nucleotides line up with TRBD1. The CDR3 loop spans 16 amino acids. V lost 2 bases, J lost 5 bases, and 7 bases stayed unmatched. Germline lookup yields CDR1 MNHEY and CDR2 SVGAGI. CDR3 loop: CASSYAGQGPTGELFF. In DNA form, the CDR3 reads TGTGCCAGCAGTTACGCCGGACAGGGTCCGACCGGGGAGCTGTTTTTT.

The chain recombines TRBV7-2 with TRBJ1-1, with D unresolved. The V end lost 1 base, the J end lost 3 bases, and 9 bases lay between the germline ends. There are 14 residues in the CDR3. CDR1 is SGHTA, CDR2 FQGNSA, per germline. The CDR3 nucleotides read TGTGCCAGCAGCTTAGGCAGAGACCACACTGAAGCTTTCTTT. This encodes CASSLGRDHTEAFF.

The rearrangement links TRBV21-1 to TRBJ2-5. TRBV21-1 is shown as a pseudogene. This CDR3 is built from 17 residues. CDR3 nucleotides: TGTGCCAGCGTCCTAGGCATCGCAGGGGACTACCAAGAGACCCAGTACTTC. Amino acids: CASVLGIAGDYQETQYF.

This clone showed up just a few times. V is TRBV9 and J is TRBJ1-4; a possible D gene is TRBD1 (5 bases). The V gene lost 0 bases and the J gene lost 7 bases, with 16 bases spanning the gap. The CDR3 totals 16 residues. CDR1 is SGDLS and CDR2 is YYNGEE in the germline V gene. The CDR3 here is CASSVGLGTLGEKLFF. CDR3 sequence (DNA): TGTGCCAGCAGCGTAGGTTTGGGGACGTTGGGTGAAAAACTGTTTTTT.

This clone was counted between two and nine times. The gene calls are TRBV5-1 and TRBJ2-3; D is perhaps TRBD2 (6 bases). The CDR3 contains 14 residues. Germline-derived CDR1 and CDR2 are SGHRS and YFSETQ. Between the trimmed V and J ends, which lost 3 bases and 6 bases, there was a span of 14 bases. DNA of the CDR3: TGCGCCAGCAGCTCCGCTAGCGCTCAGGATACGCAGTATTTT. This sequence encodes CASSSASAQDTQYF.

The rearrangement joins TRBV9 to TRBJ1-3, with D perhaps TRBD1 (6 bases). Looked up from germline, CDR1 is SGDLS and CDR2 is YYNGEE. The V end was cut by 4 bases, the J end by 5 bases, with 16 bases between. The CDR3 covers 15 residues. The CDR3 bases are TGTGCCAGCAGCTCTCGGGACACGGCGAGAAACACCATATATTTT. Its protein product is CASSSRDTARNTIYF.

The chain links TRBV4-3 to TRBJ1-1; D remains ambiguous. The CDR3 covers 16 residues. V lost 0 bases, J lost 3 bases, and 14 bases lay in between. The germline CDR1 and CDR2 sequences are LGHNA and YSLEER. The CDR3, as DNA: TGCGCCAGCAGCCAAGATAATGCGGTGTGGGACACTGAAGCTTTCTTT. As protein: CASSQDNAVWDTEAFF.

This clone has more than one count but fewer than ten. The chain employs TRBV5-1 and TRBJ2-1, with D perhaps matching TRBD2 (5 bases). V lost 0 bases and J lost 0, with 7 bases in between. The CDR3 is 15 amino acids. Germline CDR1 is SGHRS and CDR2 is YFSETQ. This CDR3 is CASSLGESSYNEQFF. As DNA, the CDR3 is TGCGCCAGCAGCTTGGGGGAGAGCTCCTACAATGAGCAGTTCTTC.

This clone was observed a single time. V gene TRBV6-1 combines with J gene TRBJ2-3; 8 nucleotides agree with TRBD1. Germline assignment: CDR1 MNHNS and CDR2 SASEGT. Unmatched junction bases numbered 9, after V lost 8 bases and J lost 2 bases. The CDR3 is 15 residues long. The CDR3 nucleotides are TGTGCCAGCCAGTTGCAGGGGGCCATCACAGATACGCAGTATTTT. Amino acid sequence: CASQLQGAITDTQYF.

This chain joins TRBV5-1 and TRBJ2-1; the match to TRBD2 covers 12 bases. This CDR3 comprises 16 residues. Germline CDR1 reads SGHRS; CDR2 reads YFSETQ. Trimming removed 4 bases from V and 7 bases from J; junction bases left unmatched: 9. The DNA for the CDR3 is TGCGCCAGCAGCCCGACTAGCGGGAGCCGGATGAATGAGCAGTTCTTC. This sequence encodes CASSPTSGSRMNEQFF.

The chain is built from TRBV2 and TRBJ2-5; D might be TRBD2 (5 bases). The CDR3 extends over 14 amino acids. Per germline, CDR1 SNHLY and CDR2 FYNNEI. V was shortened by 7 bases and J by 4 bases, with 16 bases between the two germline ends. In nucleotides, the CDR3 is TGTGCCAGCACCCGGGGAGTCAATTTAGAGACCCAGTACTTC. It specifies CASTRGVNLETQYF.

In this sample, this clone turned up a few times. This sequence joins TRBV28 and TRBJ2-5, with 10 bases identical to TRBD1. The CDR3 contains 15 residues. CDR1 and CDR2 (germline): MDHEN, SYDVKM. V shed 4 bases, J shed 4 bases, and the junction held 6 bases outside the gene matches. This CDR3 is CASSSGQGTGETQYF. The CDR3 DNA reads TGTGCCAGCAGTTCGGGACAGGGGACGGGAGAGACCCAGTACTTC.

This chain connects TRBV7-6 to TRBJ2-7, with TRBD2 matching 10 bases. Germline trimming cut 5 bases from V and 3 bases from J; bases unmatched to any gene: 7. The CDR3 contains 15 residues. The germline gives CDR1 SGHVS, CDR2 FNYEAQ. The CDR3 sequence is CASSLRTSGLYEQYF. The CDR3 DNA reads TGTGCCAGCAGCCTGAGGACTAGCGGCCTCTACGAGCAGTACTTC.

The CDR3 spells CASSLLPDRAHNEQFF. The DNA of the CDR3 is TGTGCCAGCAGCCTTCTGCCGGACAGGGCCCACAATGAGCAGTTCTTC. The chain uses TRBV7-9 and TRBJ2-1, with 8 bases identical to TRBD1. Germline CDR1 reads SEHNR; CDR2 reads FQNEAQ (reference sequence). This CDR3 has 16 residues. Trimming at V came to 5 bases and at J to 5 bases, leaving 11 bases not matched to a gene.

This clone was found a few times. The V call is TRBV4-1, the J call TRBJ1-5; D gene ambiguous. This CDR3 has 15 amino acids. CDR1 is MGHRA, CDR2 YSYEKL, per germline. Deletions cut 1 base from V and 4 bases from J, with 11 bases between. This CDR3 is CASSQGLTPNQPQHF. The CDR3, as DNA: TGCGCCAGCAGCCAAGGTCTCACACCAAATCAGCCCCAGCATTTT.

This clone was detected a few times. This rearrangement joins TRBV7-3 to TRBJ2-1; 9 nucleotides line up with TRBD2. The CDR3 sequence is 16 residues long. V dropped 5 bases and J dropped 2; count of bases not matched to a gene: 7. The germline V gene has CDR1 SGHTA and CDR2 FQGTGA. The CDR3 DNA follows: TGTGCCAGCAGCGCCACTAGCGGGCAGACCTACAATGAGCAGTTCTTC. It is translated as CASSATSGQTYNEQFF.

This chain connects TRBV19 to TRBJ2-1; 8 bases are shared with TRBD1. Germline CDR1 LNHDA, CDR2 SQIVND (reference sequence). The CDR3 loop spans 15 amino acids. The V segment lost 7 bases and the J segment 4 bases; nucleotides outside the gene matches: 9. CDR3 protein: CASNWPGGGYNEQFF. DNA of the CDR3: TGTGCCAGTAATTGGCCAGGGGGCGGTTACAATGAGCAGTTCTTC.

The chain combines TRBV25-1 with TRBJ2-2; a possible D gene is TRBD1 (6 bases). This CDR3 has 13 amino acids. The V and J ends lost 9 bases and 5 bases respectively, with 13 bases between them. Germline values: CDR1 MGHDK, CDR2 SYGVNS. The CDR3 DNA follows: TGTGCCAGTAGACAGGCAAGGACCGGGGAGCTGTTTTTT. Its translation: CASRQARTGELFF.

The CDR3, as DNA: TGTGCCAGCAGCGTAGGCGTGGGAGGGCCGGGAGATACGCAGTATTTT. Translating it yields CASSVGVGGPGDTQYF. The chain uses TRBV9 and TRBJ2-3, with TRBD2 matching over 7 bases. V shed 0 bases, J shed 5 bases, and the junction held 9 bases outside the gene matches. CDR3 length: 16 residues. The germline gives CDR1 SGDLS, CDR2 YYNGEE.

The rearrangement links TRBV7-2 to TRBJ2-3; 8 bases are shared with TRBD2. The CDR3 has 19 amino acids. The trim removed 2 bases at V and 0 bases at J, leaving 13 bases unmatched. Germline assignment: CDR1 SGHTA and CDR2 FQGNSA. The CDR3 DNA reads as TGTGCCAGCAGCTTACCCCCCGCTACTAGCGGAAGAAGCACAGATACGCAGTATTTT. Residues: CASSLPPATSGRSTDTQYF.

This clone came up a few times. This chain uses TRBV7-6 with TRBJ2-5, with 9 positions matching TRBD2. There are 15 residues in the CDR3. Losses at the gene ends were 8 bases for V and 5 bases for J; bases not matched to a gene: 12. Germline V gene lookup returns CDR1 SGHVS and CDR2 FNYEAQ. CDR3 amino acids: CASGSSGIPRETQYF. The CDR3 bases are TGTGCCAGCGGATCTAGCGGGATCCCCCGGGAGACCCAGTACTTC.

This clone was seen a handful of times. The chain employs TRBV7-3 and TRBJ2-1; no clear D. V lost 5 bases and J 7 bases, leaving 12 bases between the germline ends. CDR3 length equals 13 residues. From germline, CDR1 is SGHTA and CDR2 FQGTGA. The CDR3 sequence is CASSPNNRNEQFF. CDR3 DNA sequence: TGTGCCAGCAGCCCAAACAATCGTAATGAGCAGTTCTTC.